The 31 T cell receptor beta chains given below trace back to one sample, sequenced in a study of T cell responses to AZD1222 COVID-19 vaccine. Sequencing used immunoSEQ multiplex PCR; TCRdb keeps in-frame clones, though not all of them. The sample records approximately 120,000 clones, around 90% being singletons. The specimen was peripheral blood, collected 28 days after the second AZD1222 dose. The receptors originated from an adult who received the AZD1222 COVID-19 vaccine.

The chain joins TRBV11-3 to TRBJ1-2; 10 positions agree with TRBD1. The junction had 9 bases not matched to a gene; V was cut back by 4 bases and J by 1 base. CDR1 is SGHNT, CDR2 YENEEA, per germline. This CDR3 spans 17 amino acids. The CDR3 sequence is CASSSAGTGDYNYGYTF. CDR3 coding DNA: TGTGCCAGCAGCTCGGCCGGGACAGGGGACTATAACTATGGCTACACCTTC.

The chain employs TRBV18 and TRBJ2-2; D is undetermined. There are 13 residues in the CDR3. Trimming left V 2 bases short and J 1 base short, with 2 bases between. Germline CDR1 reads KGHSH; CDR2 reads LQKENI. The CDR3 coding sequence is TGTGCCAGCTCACCAGAGAACACCGGGGAGCTGTTTTTT. Protein: CASSPENTGELFF.

This sequence joins TRBV27 and TRBJ1-3; D gene ambiguous. This CDR3 contains 15 residues. The germline V gene encodes CDR1 MNHEY and CDR2 SMNVEV (reference sequence). The V end was cut by 10 bases, the J end by 0 bases, with 16 bases between. Here the CDR3 DNA reads TGTGCCACCTCTCCTCACGGAAACTCTGGAAACACCATATATTTT. This encodes CATSPHGNSGNTIYF.

The rearrangement uses TRBV7-8 and TRBJ2-5; no clear D. The CDR3 length is 16 residues. Trimming left V 5 bases short and J 1 base short, with 17 bases between. Germline CDR1 SGHVS, CDR2 FQNEAQ. The CDR3 DNA reads TGTGCCAGCAGCCCAGCCCTCAGAGACTTCCAAGAGACCCAGTACTTC. Translated: CASSPALRDFQETQYF. The whole variable domain, filled in from reference TRBV7-8 and TRBJ2-5, reads GAGVSQSPRYKVAKRGQDVALRCDPISGHVSLFWYQQALGQGPEFLTYFQNEAQLDKSGLPSDRFFAERPEGSVSTLKIQRTQQEDSAVYLCASSPALRDFQETQYFGPGTRLLVL.

CDR3 region: CASSPGTSGFNEQFF. The CDR3 nucleotides read TGTGCCAGCAGTCCCGGGACTAGCGGTTTCAATGAGCAGTTCTTC. J is TRBJ2-1 and V is TRBV28; 11 bases line up with TRBD2. Germline CDR1 reads MDHEN; CDR2 reads SYDVKM. The CDR3 sequence is 15 residues long. V shed 5 bases, J shed 6 bases, and the junction held 6 bases outside the gene matches.

J is TRBJ1-5 and V is TRBV7-2; D is uncertain. Germline-derived CDR1 and CDR2 are SGHTA and FQGNSA. Trimming left V 2 bases short and J 0 bases short, with 11 bases between. This CDR3 region has 16 residues. The CDR3 sequence is CASSLYYGNSNQPQHF. The CDR3 DNA follows: TGTGCCAGCAGCTTATACTATGGGAATAGCAATCAGCCCCAGCATTTT. The variable domain in full, completed from reference TRBV7-2 and TRBJ1-5, reads GAGVSQSPSNKVTEKGKDVELRCDPISGHTALYWYRQSLGQGLEFLIYFQGNSAPDKSGLPSDRFSAERTGGSVSTLTIQRTQQEDSAVYLCASSLYYGNSNQPQHFGDGTRLSIL.

The J gene is TRBJ2-7, the V gene TRBV11-2; a possible D gene is TRBD1 (5 bases). In germline, CDR1 is SGHAT, CDR2 FQNNGV. The V end was cut by 2 bases, the J end by 1 base, with 6 bases between. The CDR3 is made up of 13 amino acids. The CDR3 region is CASSLRQSYEQYF. The CDR3 coding sequence is TGTGCCAGCAGCTTAAGACAGTCCTACGAGCAGTACTTC.

V is TRBV6-5 and J is TRBJ1-1; tentative D call: TRBD1 (6 bases). V was shortened by 7 bases and J by 4 bases, with 19 bases between the two germline ends. The CDR3 consists of 15 residues. Germline V gives CDR1 MNHEY, CDR2 SVGAGI. CDR3 sequence (DNA): TGTGCCAGCAACCTCCTGAAGGGGGAGAGCACTGAAGCTTTCTTT. Its protein product is CASNLLKGESTEAFF.

The chain is built from TRBV20-1 and TRBJ1-1, with no clear D. The CDR3 is made up of 11 amino acids. The V and J ends lost 2 bases and 4 bases respectively, with 5 bases between them. Germline CDR1 DFQATT, CDR2 SNEGSKA (reference sequence). The DNA of the CDR3 is TGCAGTGCTAGACTGGTCACTGAAGCTTTCTTT. It translates to CSARLVTEAFF.

The chain is built from TRBV19 and TRBJ2-1; 7 positions match TRBD2. The CDR3 loop spans 16 amino acids. CDR1 and CDR2 (germline): LNHDA, SQIVND (reference sequence). V lost 0 bases to trimming and J lost 2 bases; unmatched junction nucleotides: 4. This CDR3 is CASSIEGLAAYNEQFF. In nucleotides, the CDR3 is TGTGCCAGTAGTATAGAGGGGCTAGCGGCCTACAATGAGCAGTTCTTC.

This chain connects TRBV5-1 to TRBJ1-2; D possibly corresponds to TRBD1 (5 bases). The CDR3 has 14 amino acids. V was shortened by 0 bases and J by 8 bases, with 14 bases between the two germline ends. Germline V gene lookup returns CDR1 SGHRS and CDR2 YFSETQ. CDR3 residues: CASSLGDSSRGYTF. For the CDR3, the DNA is TGCGCCAGCAGCTTGGGTGACAGTTCCCGAGGCTACACCTTC.

J is TRBJ1-1 and V is TRBV6-5; D is perhaps TRBD1 (6 bases). The CDR3 runs 14 residues. Germline values: CDR1 MNHEY, CDR2 SVGAGI. Trimming pared 6 bases from V and 3 bases from J, leaving 14 bases between. The CDR3 reads CASSLTKGDTEAFF. The CDR3 DNA sequence: TGTGCCAGCAGCCTGACAAAGGGGGACACTGAAGCTTTCTTT.

This clone has a handful of counts. Here the CDR3 DNA reads TGTGCCACCAGCAGAGACCGGGCCCTCCAAGAGACCCAGTACTTC. Translating it yields CATSRDRALQETQYF. The rearrangement links TRBV15 to TRBJ2-5; D is ambiguous. CDR3 size: 15 residues. Trimming took 0 bases from V and 1 from J, leaving 9 bases between them. The germline V gene encodes CDR1 LNHNV and CDR2 YYDKDF (reference sequence).

The chain couples TRBV15 to TRBJ2-4; D is perhaps TRBD2 (6 bases). The CDR3 extends over 13 amino acids. The germline CDR1 and CDR2 sequences are LNHNV and YYDKDF (reference sequence). Trimming pared 5 bases from V and 8 bases from J, leaving 13 bases between. CDR3 sequence: CATSGGAEDIQYF. The CDR3 coding sequence is TGTGCCACCAGCGGAGGGGCAGAGGACATTCAGTACTTC.

The rearrangement links TRBV19 to TRBJ1-5, with 9 bases fitting TRBD1. In germline, CDR1 is LNHDA, CDR2 SQIVND (reference sequence). The CDR3 has 15 residues. V gave up 6 bases and J gave up 1 base; unmatched junction bases: 4. The DNA for the CDR3 is TGTGCCAGTAGCAGCACAGGGGGCAGCAATCAGCCCCAGCATTTT. Encoded protein: CASSSTGGSNQPQHF.

This chain connects TRBV30 to TRBJ1-1, with D uncertain. The CDR3 has 10 residues. V dropped 8 bases and J dropped 5 bases, with 9 bases sitting between them. Per the germline V gene, CDR1 is GTSNPN and CDR2 is SVGIG (reference sequence). CDR3 in DNA: TGTGCCGGACGTAAAACTGAAGCTTTCTTT. This sequence encodes CAGRKTEAFF.

The gene calls are TRBV30 and TRBJ1-2, with D perhaps matching TRBD1 (5 bases). The V end was cut by 0 bases, the J end by 8 bases, with 13 bases between. CDR3 length: 13 amino acids. Germline V lookup: CDR1 GTSNPN, CDR2 SVGIG (reference sequence). The CDR3 region has the DNA TGTGCCTGGAGTGTGGTAGGGGTCCAAGGCTACACCTTC. This sequence encodes CAWSVVGVQGYTF.

The V gene is TRBV11-2, the J gene TRBJ2-6; tentatively, D is TRBD1 or TRBD2 (5 bases each). Germline V lookup: CDR1 SGHAT, CDR2 FQNNGV. V lost 2 bases to trimming and J lost 2 bases, with 13 bases between them. The CDR3 runs 17 residues. The CDR3 bases are TGTGCCAGCAGCTTACGCAGGGCGGGCACTGGGGCCAACGTCCTGACTTTC. Amino acid sequence: CASSLRRAGTGANVLTF.

Details on this clone: Other nucleotide sequences in the sample specify the same CDR3. V usage is TRBV3-1 (or the pseudogene TRBV3-2) and J usage is TRBJ2-7, with D unclear. The CDR3 length is 12 residues. Germline V gene sequence: CDR1 LGHDT, CDR2 YNNKEL (reference sequence). Trimming stripped 6 bases from V and 7 bases from J, with 13 bases between. Written as DNA, the CDR3 is TGTGCCAGCAGTTTAGCAGGAAGTGAGCAGTACTTC. Translated: CASSLAGSEQYF.

The chain employs TRBV7-9 and TRBJ1-3; no clear D gene. Germline CDR1 is SEHNR and CDR2 is FQNEAQ (reference sequence). The CDR3 has 12 amino acids. V was pared by 1 base and J by 4 bases, with 2 bases between. The CDR3, as DNA: TGTGCCAGCAGCTTAGGCGGAAACACCATATATTTT. Its translation: CASSLGGNTIYF.

This chain joins TRBV28 and TRBJ1-5; 9 bases line up with TRBD1. The V segment lost 6 bases and the J segment 4 bases; nucleotides outside the gene matches: 7. The length of the CDR3 is 15 residues. Germline-derived CDR1 and CDR2 are MDHEN and SYDVKM. CDR3 nucleotide sequence: TGTGCCAGCAGATCGGACAGGGGCTATAATCAGCCCCAGCATTTT. This sequence encodes CASRSDRGYNQPQHF.

The chain carries TRBV10-3 and TRBJ1-2; 12 nucleotides agree with TRBD1. Germline CDR1 is ENHRY and CDR2 is SYGVKD. This CDR3 region has 16 residues. J was trimmed by 4 bases and V by 5 bases; bases with no gene match: 8. For the CDR3, the DNA is TGTGCCATCAGTCGAGGGACAGGGGGCGAGAGCTATGGCTACACCTTC. Protein: CAISRGTGGESYGYTF.

V is TRBV7-8 and J is TRBJ1-2, with no clear D. Germline CDR1 is SGHVS and CDR2 is FQNEAQ. The CDR3 is made up of 14 amino acids. The V end was cut by 1 base, the J end by 4 bases, with 10 bases between. CDR3 bases: TGTGCCAGCAGCTTAGAGAGTGGAACCTATGGCTACACCTTC. Protein product: CASSLESGTYGYTF.

This rearrangement joins TRBV27 to TRBJ2-1; perhaps TRBD2 as D (6 bases). The CDR3 has 15 amino acids. The V end was cut by 2 bases, the J end by 5 bases, with 13 bases between. Looked up from germline, CDR1 is MNHEY and CDR2 is SMNVEV (reference sequence). The CDR3 loop is CASSLRTRGNNEQFF. CDR3 bases: TGTGCCAGCAGTTTACGGACACGGGGGAACAATGAGCAGTTCTTC.

J is TRBJ1-3 and V is TRBV5-1; unclear D gene. The germline V gene encodes CDR1 SGHRS and CDR2 YFSETQ. CDR3 size: 15 residues. Trimming removed 3 bases from V and 4 bases from J, with 14 bases in between. CDR3 coding DNA: TGCGCCAGCAGCTCTCAAGGTGGGAGCGGAAACACCATATATTTT. This sequence encodes CASSSQGGSGNTIYF.

This clone was observed once. This chain connects TRBV29-1 to TRBJ2-7; D might be TRBD1 (6 bases). The germline gives CDR1 SQVTM, CDR2 ANQGSEA. The CDR3 has 15 amino acids. Trimming stripped 5 bases from V and 7 bases from J, with 24 bases between. CDR3 sequence reads: CSVKTLPSRGFEQYF. The DNA of the CDR3 is TGCAGCGTTAAAACCCTACCTTCTAGGGGGTTTGAGCAGTACTTC.

The chain employs TRBV5-4 and TRBJ2-3, with 7 bases identical to TRBD1. Germline V gives CDR1 SGHNT, CDR2 YYREEE (reference sequence). CDR3 length: 15 amino acids. V lost 5 bases to trimming and J lost 2 bases; unmatched junction nucleotides: 8. CDR3 in DNA: TGTGCCAGCAGTTCCCGGGACAGCATCACAGATACGCAGTATTTT. It translates to CASSSRDSITDTQYF.

The chain couples TRBV9 to TRBJ1-2; D not resolved. The CDR3 totals 13 residues. V was clipped by 0 bases and J by 2 bases, with 5 bases between them. The germline CDR1 and CDR2 sequences are SGDLS and YYNGEE. In DNA form, the CDR3 reads TGTGCCAGCAGCGTAGCCGGGAACTATGGCTACACCTTC. It translates to CASSVAGNYGYTF.

CDR3 DNA: TGTGCCAGCAGCCAGAGGGCTGGAAACACCATATATTTT. Protein sequence: CASSQRAGNTIYF. The genes are TRBV4-2 and TRBJ1-3; D unclear. The CDR3 spans 13 residues. The germline gives CDR1 LGHNA, CDR2 YNFKEQ. Trimming removed 3 bases at V and 2 bases at J, with 5 bases between.

The chain uses TRBV28 and TRBJ1-5; the match to TRBD1 covers 8 bases. The CDR3 totals 15 residues. Trimming took 6 bases from V and 2 from J; bases not matched to a gene: 6. Germline V gene data show CDR1 as MDHEN and CDR2 as SYDVKM. The chain's CDR3 is CASSRDRGGNQPQHF. The CDR3 coding sequence is TGTGCCAGCAGCCGTGACAGGGGCGGCAATCAGCCCCAGCATTTT.

This clone appeared a single time. The V call is TRBV7-6, the J call TRBJ1-5; a weak D match, TRBD1 (5 bases). Trimming left V 3 bases short and J 2 bases short, with 17 bases between. Germline V gives CDR1 SGHVS, CDR2 FNYEAQ. The CDR3 extends over 17 amino acids. The DNA of the CDR3 is TGTGCCAGCAGCTTGGGAGGTTCACAGGCTCGCAATCAGCCCCAGCATTTT. It encodes CASSLGGSQARNQPQHF. The whole variable domain, remainder taken from reference TRBV7-6 and TRBJ1-5, is GAGVSQSPRYKVTKRGQDVALRCDPISGHVSLYWYRQALGQGPEFLTYFNYEAQQDKSGLPNDRFSAERPEGSISTLTIQRTEQRDSAMYRCASSLGGSQARNQPQHFGDGTRLSIL.